This T cell receptor beta chain was sequenced for a study of OX40 agonist ivuxolimab in advanced cancers. This CDR3 region has 15 residues. Trimming removed 5 bases at V and 8 bases at J, with 18 bases between. From germline, CDR1 is LNHDA and CDR2 SQIVND (reference sequence). TCRdb's table, derived via immunoSEQ multiplex PCR, lists solely in-frame clones and lacks some. The sample includes 70,000 to 85,000 clones, 85% to 95% seen only once; the top ten take 8% to 13%. The receptor's source is an adult with an advanced solid tumor such as melanoma, head and neck, liver or kidney cancer. The V and J genes are TRBV19 and TRBJ1-4; no clear D. This sample comprised CD4+ or CD8+ T cells sorted from blood, obtained in a trial of the OX40 agonist ivuxolimab. CDR3 sequence reads: CASSLDEGSLEKLFF. DNA of the CDR3: TGTGCCAGTAGTCTTGACGAGGGTTCATTGGAAAAACTGTTTTTT. Drawing the rest from reference TRBV19 and TRBJ1-4, the complete variable domain is DGGITQSPKYLFRKEGQNVTLSCEQNLNHDAMYWYRQDPGQGLRLIYYSQIVNDFQKGDIAEGYSVSREKKESFPLTVTSAQKNPTAFYLCASSLDEGSLEKLFFGSGTQLSVL.